This T cell receptor beta chain was retrieved from a study of PD-1 blockade in classical Hodgkin lymphoma (dated by TCRdb to about 2020). With regard to the full study: Nivolumab dosing was 3 mg/kg intravenously every 2 weeks, continuing until either disease progression or unacceptable toxicity. The study used TCR beta sequencing and CyTOF to define a peripheral blood immune signature of response to PD-1 blockade in classical Hodgkin lymphoma.

For CDR1 and CDR2, the germline V gene lists SNHLY and FYNNEI. V is reduced by 5 bases and J by 1 base, leaving a spacing of 12 bases between them. Its CDR3 holds 15 amino acids, cysteine through phenylalanine. The retained sequence is limited to the CDR3, 45 bases, with the frame set at the first base. General study outcomes and caveats: The study was restricted to a single clinical trial cohort, and the causes of repertoire differences, possibly disease activity or prior therapy, were left undefined. By C4D1, a significant rise was seen in CD4+ TCR diversity but not in CD8+ TCR diversity (p=0.0027 vs p=0.16), and the rise was most apparent among complete responders (p=0.02). Trial patients with a complete response had baseline diversity similar to that of newly diagnosed patients, while partial responders and progressors had significantly lower diversity. Baseline TCR diversity was reported as lower in newly diagnosed patients than in healthy donors, and lower still in relapsed/refractory patients. Patients starting nivolumab less than 1 year after ASCT had lower diversity and were excluded from later analyses to avoid confounding by immune reconstitution.

Explained via the paper, the time point label denotes: cycle 4 day 1 (C4D1), after 6 weeks of nivolumab. Every trial patient had relapsed after autologous stem cell transplantation, and cohorts A, B and C differed in prior brentuximab vedotin exposure. The trial cohort included around 60 patients with relapsed/refractory classical Hodgkin lymphoma, and each patient had a best overall response of complete response, partial response or progressive disease. Trial patients were treated with single-agent nivolumab in the multi-cohort phase II CheckMate 205 trial. An independent review committee assessed best overall response by applying the 2007 International Working Group response criteria. Trial PBMCs were obtained immediately prior to nivolumab initiation (C1D1) and on therapy at cycle 2 day 1 and cycle 4 day 1. Peripheral blood was collected in 8 mL Vacutainer Cell Preparation Tubes, from which PBMCs were isolated by centrifugation and then cryopreserved.

Genomic DNA was isolated using the Qiagen DNeasy kit from unsorted PBMCs as well as from negatively selected CD4+ and CD8+ fractions. TCR beta CDR3 regions were subjected to amplification by immunoSEQ multiplex PCR with primers that anneal to V and J segments. A synthetic immune receptor repertoire was used to minimize amplification bias, and any residual bias was removed computationally once sequencing was done. Per the original workflow: Repertoire diversity was quantified as the Shannon entropy index using custom Python scripts. Unsorted, CD4+ and CD8+ repertoires were analyzed separately, except for combined analyses in which CD4+ and CD8+ sequences were merged in silico. Clonal expansion was defined as at least a 2-fold frequency increase after treatment relative to C1D1, with a pseudocount of 0.5 for undetected baseline clones. Clones with 0 or 1 copy at C1D1 were defined as singleton clones, while clones with 2 or more copies were defined as non-singleton clones. By matching protein sequences in sorted samples from the same patient, clones expanded in unsorted samples were annotated as CD4+, CD8+ or unknown. Wilcoxon tests on paired samples were used to test diversity changes from C1D1 to C4D1. TCRdb provides this immuneACCESS table in a form limited to in-frame rearrangements. Some clones are lacking; in checked studies, under half of them reflect an unresolved V gene, and why the rest are absent is not known. D and trimming were read from the DNA, whereas the V and J calls and clone size are those reported in that table. For this sample the table gives about 21,000 clones, of which approximately 89% were detected only once. 10% to 15% of the sample is taken by the ten largest.

About this clone: This receptor's antigen is unknown. No clone much larger than this one lies a single base away; base qualities are absent.

The receptor's source is a human donor with classical Hodgkin lymphoma. The chain employs TRBV2 and TRBJ2-1; the D region possibly corresponds to TRBD2 (5 bases align). The specimen comprised peripheral blood mononuclear cells (PBMCs), sampled before the fourth cycle of nivolumab. The DNA is TGTGCCAGCAGTCAGAGACTATCGTCCTACAATGAGCAGTTCTTC. This yields the protein CASSQRLSSYNEQFF.